Below are 10 T cell receptor beta chains sequenced from a single sample in a study of PD-1 blockade in mismatch repair-deficient tumors (dated by TCRdb to 2015 to 2018). The library came from the immunoSEQ multiplex PCR assay. Not all clones reach the TCRdb copy of this immuneACCESS table, which keeps in-frame sequences only. Checked studies attribute under half of the gap to unresolved V genes and leave the rest unexplained. Recorded for this sample are roughly 130,000 clones; roughly 90% of them occurred a single time. The ten most abundant clones make up 10% to 15% of the sample. The material was peripheral blood, obtained just over 70 weeks after starting pembrolizumab. These receptors were taken from an adult with mismatch repair-deficient cancer.

The chain recombines TRBV28 with TRBJ2-1; D is perhaps TRBD2 (7 bases). The CDR3 is made up of 14 amino acids. Germline lookup yields CDR1 MDHEN and CDR2 SYDVKM. Deletions cut 5 bases from V and 6 bases from J, with 14 bases between. The DNA of the CDR3 is TGTGCCAGCAGTCCAATGCGGGGGCGCAATGAGCAGTTCTTC. It yields the protein CASSPMRGRNEQFF. Drawing the rest from reference TRBV28 and TRBJ2-1, the complete variable domain is DVKVTQSSRYLVKRTGEKVFLECVQDMDHENMFWYRQDPGLGLRLIYFSYDVKMKEKGDIPEGYSVSREKKERFSLILESASTNQTSMYLCASSPMRGRNEQFFGPGTRLTVL.

This chain uses TRBV2 with TRBJ2-1, with a tentative D call TRBD1 (6 bases). V gave up 6 bases and J gave up 6 bases, with 21 bases separating them. In germline, CDR1 is SNHLY, CDR2 FYNNEI. This CDR3 spans 16 amino acids. For the CDR3, the DNA is TGTGCCAGCAGAGGGTGGGGGCTAGAGGTGTCCAATGAGCAGTTCTTC. This translates into CASRGWGLEVSNEQFF.

This chain uses TRBV4-1 with TRBJ1-5; D is uncertain. Germline V gene lookup returns CDR1 MGHRA and CDR2 YSYEKL. V lost 5 bases and J 0 bases, leaving 17 bases between the germline ends. The CDR3 is 17 amino acids. This CDR3 reads CASSTITGRDSNQPQHF. The CDR3, as DNA: TGCGCCAGCAGCACCATTACGGGTAGGGATAGCAATCAGCCCCAGCATTTT.

V usage is TRBV5-6 and J usage is TRBJ2-3; TRBD1 is a possible D gene (5 bases). This CDR3 spans 14 amino acids. The V gene's germline CDR1 is SGHDT and CDR2 YYEEEE. The V end lost 1 base, the J end lost 2 bases, and 8 bases lay between the germline ends. The DNA for the CDR3 is TGTGCCAGCAGCTTGCAGGGTCACACAGATACGCAGTATTTT. Protein: CASSLQGHTDTQYF. The whole variable domain, filled in from reference TRBV5-6 and TRBJ2-3, reads DAGVTQSPTHLIKTRGQQVTLRCSPKSGHDTVSWYQQALGQGPQFIFQYYEEEERQRGNFPDRFSGHQFPNYSSELNVNALLLGDSALYLCASSLQGHTDTQYFGPGTRLTVL.

This chain connects TRBV7-2 to TRBJ2-7, with 7 bases aligning to TRBD1. The CDR3 sequence is 14 residues long. In germline, CDR1 is SGHTA, CDR2 FQGNSA. After removal of 4 bases from V and 2 bases from J, the junction contained 5 bases not matched to a gene. This CDR3 reads CASSYGTVAYEQYF. DNA for the CDR3: TGTGCCAGCAGCTACGGGACAGTAGCCTACGAGCAGTACTTC.

This clone appeared a single time. The chain has TRBV18 and TRBJ2-5; the D gene is possibly TRBD1 (5 bases). From germline, CDR1 is KGHSH and CDR2 LQKENI. The ends were cut back, 2 bases at V and 2 bases at J, with 6 bases in the middle. The CDR3 loop spans 13 amino acids. In nucleotides, the CDR3 is TGTGCCAGCTCACCAGGACAACAAGAGACCCAGTACTTC. Translating it yields CASSPGQQETQYF.

The table lists this clone with a count of one. The chain combines TRBV25-1 with TRBJ2-7; D unresolved. V was clipped by 2 bases and J by 1 base, with 6 bases between them. This CDR3 contains 13 residues. The germline CDR1 and CDR2 sequences are MGHDK and SYGVNS. CDR3 nucleotide sequence: TGTGCCAGCAGTGAAGCCGGATCCTACGAGCAGTACTTC. Protein sequence: CASSEAGSYEQYF.

This clone was seen only once. The J gene is TRBJ2-7, the V gene TRBV14; D unclear. Trimming removed 0 bases from V and 4 bases from J, with 7 bases in between. The germline gives CDR1 SGHDN, CDR2 FVKESK. The CDR3 totals 13 residues. The CDR3 protein is CASSQDRLYEQYF. The CDR3 DNA is TGTGCCAGCAGCCAAGATAGGCTTTACGAGCAGTACTTC.

This chain links TRBV28 with TRBJ1-3; D remains ambiguous. The V and J ends lost 10 bases and 8 bases respectively, with 21 bases between them. Germline CDR1 and CDR2: MDHEN and SYDVKM. The CDR3 has 14 residues. CDR3 loop: CATRFQDEIDTIYF. The CDR3 DNA sequence: TGTGCCACCCGGTTCCAGGACGAAATTGACACCATATATTTT.

V and J are TRBV29-1 and TRBJ2-1; D uncertain. This CDR3 spans 12 amino acids. With 8 bases removed from V and 6 bases from J, the gap between germline ends came to 14 bases. Germline lookup yields CDR1 SQVTM and CDR2 ANQGSEA. This CDR3 reads CSIKTNFNEQFF. The CDR3 DNA is TGCAGCATTAAAACAAATTTCAATGAGCAGTTCTTC.